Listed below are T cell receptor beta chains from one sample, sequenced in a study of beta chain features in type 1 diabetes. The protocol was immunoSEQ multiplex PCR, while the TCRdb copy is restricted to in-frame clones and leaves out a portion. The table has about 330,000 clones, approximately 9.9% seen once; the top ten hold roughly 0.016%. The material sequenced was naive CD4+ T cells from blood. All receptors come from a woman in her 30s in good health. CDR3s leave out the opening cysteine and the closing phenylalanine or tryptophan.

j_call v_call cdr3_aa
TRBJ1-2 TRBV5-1 ASSSSSNYGYT
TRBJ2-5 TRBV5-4 ASSLVSSQETQY
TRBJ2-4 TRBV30 AWSLAKNIQY
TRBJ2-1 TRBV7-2 ASSFRTSGRDEQF
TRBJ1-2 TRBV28 ASSSGQLANYGYT
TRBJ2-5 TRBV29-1 SVTKGLAGGLETQY
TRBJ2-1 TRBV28 ASSPPGHPYNEQF
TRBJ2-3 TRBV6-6 ASSLTSDDTQY
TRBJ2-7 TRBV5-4 ASSITSGGSYEQY
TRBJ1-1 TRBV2 ASSQQGTNTEAF
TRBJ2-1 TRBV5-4 ASSLVGDNEQF
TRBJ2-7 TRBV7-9 ASTTIAGDEQY
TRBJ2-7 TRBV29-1 SVVGIRDRGYEQY
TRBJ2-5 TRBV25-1 ASLRGGQETQY
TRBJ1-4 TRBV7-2 ASRRGGTNEKLF
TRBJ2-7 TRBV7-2 ASSPGGGSYEQY
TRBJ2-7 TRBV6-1 ASSQTSGGPYEQY
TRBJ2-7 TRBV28 ASIKGEKNHEQY
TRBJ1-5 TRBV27 ASSQGRGQPQH
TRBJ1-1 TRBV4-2 ASSQDPGQDHNTEAF
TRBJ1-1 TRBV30 AWAQLGQGGTEAF
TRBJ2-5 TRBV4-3 ASSQAPASGRGIQETQY
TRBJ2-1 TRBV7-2 ASSLGISVTGQF
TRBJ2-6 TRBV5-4 ASSLDISGANVLT
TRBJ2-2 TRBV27 ASSFASANTGELF
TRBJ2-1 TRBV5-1 ASSVTSGTYNEQF
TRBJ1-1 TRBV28 ASSPRGEASTEAF
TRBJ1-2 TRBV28 ASSTMAGEGYT
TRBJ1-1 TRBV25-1 ASSEANTEAF
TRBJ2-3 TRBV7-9 ASSSAWEADTQY
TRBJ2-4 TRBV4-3 ASSPGWGENIQY
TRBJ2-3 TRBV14 ASSHRQHTDTQY
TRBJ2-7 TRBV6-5 ASSAGTEAYEQY
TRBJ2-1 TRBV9 ASSDGGLAGGIHEQF
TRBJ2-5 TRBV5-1 ASSLVGRETQY
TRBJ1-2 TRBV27 ASRTVSNYGYT